This T cell receptor (beta chain) was captured by sequencing in a study of CD8 T cells in Susac syndrome. CDR1 SEHNR and CDR2 FQNEAQ come from the germline V gene (reference sequence). The CDR3 extends over 11 amino acids. V shed 7 bases and J shed 7 bases, with 11 bases lying between them. RNA amounts of about 0.5 to 1 ug underwent reverse transcription with random hexamers. A multiplex approach, immunoSEQ multiplex PCR, amplified TCR beta CDR3 across 54 Vbeta and 13 Jbeta. MiXCR, run by TCRdb on the immunoSEQ multiplex PCR reads, gives a single entry per CDR3 protein. The profile shows roughly 50,000 distinct CDR3 sequences, 92% of them singletons. High-throughput TCR beta sequencing covered peripheral CD8+ and CD4+ T cells. Healthy donors served as age- and sex-matched controls. Negative isolation was used for CD8+ and CD4+ T cells, and FACS enrichment was applied to TEMRA cells. This clonotype was seen only once.

V and J are TRBV7-9 and TRBJ2-7; the D gene is possibly TRBD2 (5 bases). What was sequenced was CD8+ T cells from PBMCs. The sequence was obtained from a human donor in good health. The DNA for the CDR3 is TGTGCCAGCATCATGCGAGGGGAGCAGTACTTC. This translates into CASIMRGEQYF.